Here is one T cell receptor beta chain with its context. Its antigen remains unidentified. Time point specified: technical triplicate 1. Over 160 million TCR-beta sequences, together covering 15-18 subjects, were produced by every individual sequencing run that was carried out. TCRdb itself ran the 5' RACE reads through MiXCR, one entry per CDR3 protein. The table records some 22,000 distinct CDR3 sequences, 13% of them present only once. Per the germline V gene, CDR1 is DFQATT and CDR2 is SNEGSKA (reference sequence). The CDR3 totals 16 residues. J was trimmed by 1 base and V by 0 bases; bases with no gene match: 5. The data originate from a study of neurological immune-mediated disorders. Overall study results and limits: The greatest degree of TCR clonal expansion was observed in HTLV-1-associated myelopathy, with the lowest in multiple sclerosis, below that of healthy controls.

Material: CD4+ T cells from blood. The chain couples TRBV20-1 to TRBJ1-1; 10 nucleotides align to TRBD1. The receptor was isolated from a female donor with HTLV-1-associated myelopathy (HAM/TSP). Here the CDR3 reads CSARDRDRGSNTEAFF. In DNA, the CDR3 is TGCAGTGCTAGAGATAGGGACAGGGGATCGAACACTGAAGCTTTCTTT.